The 30 T cell receptor beta chains listed next were all sequenced from one sample in a study of blood T cells in healthy people across ages. Primers used in a second PCR of about 7 to 12 cycles were a sample-barcoded 5' primer and a J-beta primer mix. TCRdb re-called the 5' RACE reads through MiXCR, storing one row per CDR3 protein. The data hold 780,000 or so distinct CDR3 sequences, with about 56% observed a single time. The sequenced sample consisted of blood. The origin of the receptors is a man aged 40-55 years in good health.

V is TRBV27 and J is TRBJ1-5, with a tentative D call TRBD1 (5 bases). Per the germline V gene, CDR1 is MNHEY and CDR2 is SMNVEV (reference sequence). This CDR3 is 12 amino acids long. V lost 1 base, J lost 8 bases, and 6 bases lay in between. The CDR3: CASSLLGEPQHF. DNA of the CDR3: TGTGCCAGCAGTTTATTGGGGGAGCCCCAGCATTTT.

J is TRBJ1-2 and V is TRBV12-5; maybe TRBD1 (5 bases). V dropped 1 base and J dropped 3 bases, with 6 bases sitting between them. Germline V lookup: CDR1 LGHNT, CDR2 FRNRAP. CDR3 length: 13 residues. CDR3 nucleotide sequence: TGTGCTAGTGGTTTGGACAGGCACTATGGCTACACCTTC. It specifies CASGLDRHYGYTF.

This clonotype was found a few times. The chain joins TRBV27 to TRBJ2-3; D remains unclear. With 5 bases removed from V and 1 base from J, the gap between germline ends came to 10 bases. This CDR3 has 14 residues. Germline CDR1 MNHEY, CDR2 SMNVEV (reference sequence). CDR3 DNA sequence: TGTGCCAGCAGTGGGCTACCTCGCACAGATACGCAGTATTTT. Translation gives CASSGLPRTDTQYF.

The sample holds a few counts of this clonotype. The chain links TRBV7-2 to TRBJ2-7; D gene unclear. Germline V lookup: CDR1 SGHTA, CDR2 FQGNSA. V was clipped by 4 bases and J by 2 bases, with 12 bases between them. CDR3 length equals 14 residues. The CDR3 coding sequence is TGTGCCAGCAGCTCCCCGGGCGCAACCTACGAGCAGTACTTC. It translates to CASSSPGATYEQYF.

The V and J genes are TRBV20-1 and TRBJ2-5, with TRBD1 matching 9 bases. The V gene's germline CDR1 is DFQATT and CDR2 SNEGSKA (reference sequence). The V gene end was trimmed by 0 bases and the J gene end by 11 bases; junction bases not matched to a gene: 10. The CDR3 is made up of 14 amino acids. The CDR3 sequence: CSARDPGTGMKQYF. The CDR3 nucleotides read TGCAGTGCTAGAGATCCCGGGACAGGGATGAAGCAGTACTTC.

This clonotype was counted between two and nine times. The chain employs TRBV9 and TRBJ2-5, with a possible D match to TRBD1 (6 bases). CDR1 is SGDLS, CDR2 YYNGEE, per germline. The V gene lost 5 bases and the J gene lost 1 base, with 15 bases spanning the gap. This CDR3 spans 15 amino acids. The CDR3 region is CASSGDTSLQETQYF. CDR3 sequence (DNA): TGTGCCAGCAGTGGGGACACCTCCCTCCAAGAGACCCAGTACTTC. The full variable domain, in which reference TRBV9 and TRBJ2-5 provide the parts outside the CDR3, is DSGVTQTPKHLITATGQRVTLRCSPRSGDLSVYWYQQSLDQGLQFLIQYYNGEERAKGNILERFSAQQFPDLHSELNLSSLELGDSALYFCASSGDTSLQETQYFGPGTRLLVL.

The chain recombines TRBV2 with TRBJ1-5; D possibly corresponds to TRBD1 (6 bases). This CDR3 has 16 amino acids. Germline CDR1 is SNHLY and CDR2 is FYNNEI. V was trimmed by 8 bases and J by 4 bases, leaving 21 bases between them. The DNA of the CDR3 is TGTGCCAGCGGAAAAGGCGGGGCAGGGGTGAATCAGCCCCAGCATTTT. This translates into CASGKGGAGVNQPQHF.

J is TRBJ2-5 and V is TRBV6-1; 8 nucleotides match TRBD2. The end of the DNA fits TRBJ2-7 better, so the J call may be wrong. CDR1 is MNHNS, CDR2 SASEGT, per germline. The CDR3 runs to 14 residues. This CDR3 reads CASTLLAGSYEQYF. Written as DNA, the CDR3 is TGTGCCAGCACCTTATTAGCGGGATCCTACGAGCAGTACTTC.

This clonotype came up a few times. The V gene is TRBV28, the J gene TRBJ2-5, with TRBD1 matching 10 bases. This CDR3 is built from 16 residues. V lost 5 bases and J lost 11; bases outside the gene matches: 17. Per germline, CDR1 MDHEN and CDR2 SYDVKM. CDR3 loop: CASSPPGQGSTNEQYF. The CDR3 DNA reads TGTGCCAGCAGTCCACCGGGACAGGGGTCCACCAATGAGCAGTACTTC.

This chain connects TRBV20-1 to TRBJ2-3; 8 bases match TRBD2. CDR1 and CDR2 (germline): DFQATT, SNEGSKA (reference sequence). Trimming at V came to 1 base and at J to 1 base, leaving 4 bases not matched to a gene. CDR3 length equals 15 residues. This CDR3 reads CSARGLALRTDTQYF. The CDR3 region has the DNA TGCAGTGCTAGAGGACTAGCGCTCCGCACAGATACGCAGTATTTT.

This clonotype has only a few counts. The V gene is TRBV6-7, the J gene TRBJ2-1; a weak D match, TRBD1 (5 bases). TRBV6-7 is noted as an ORF with a role that remains uncertain. The V and J ends lost 6 bases and 5 bases respectively, with 20 bases between them. The CDR3 is 16 residues long. CDR3 in amino acids: CASRTIIGALDNEQFF. CDR3 DNA: TGTGCCAGCAGAACCATCATAGGGGCGCTGGACAATGAGCAGTTCTTC.

The sample holds a few counts of this clonotype. The CDR3 loop reads CATSAGGLAMETQYF. CDR3 coding DNA: TGTGCCACCAGCGCGGGGGGACTAGCTATGGAGACCCAGTACTTC. The chain carries TRBV24-1 and TRBJ2-5, with TRBD2 identical over 9 bases. Germline V gives CDR1 KGHDR, CDR2 SFDVKD. Trimming cost V 7 bases and J 5 bases; bases outside gene matches: 10. The CDR3 contains 15 residues.

The CDR3 sequence: CASSTYSGSDNEQYF. CDR3 DNA sequence: TGTGCCAGCAGCACCTATAGCGGGAGCGACAATGAGCAGTACTTC. The rearrangement joins TRBV7-8 to TRBJ2-5; 9 nucleotides agree with TRBD2. The CDR3 covers 15 residues. V was clipped by 5 bases and J by 11 bases; unmatched bases: 15. Per germline, CDR1 SGHVS and CDR2 FQNEAQ.

The rearrangement uses TRBV27 and TRBJ2-5; TRBD1 is a possible D gene (6 bases). With 7 bases removed from V and 1 base from J, the gap between germline ends came to 13 bases. This CDR3 region has 14 residues. Germline CDR1 is MNHEY and CDR2 is SMNVEV (reference sequence). CDR3 nucleotides: TGTGCCAGCAAAAGGGTAGGGGGCCAAGAGACCCAGTACTTC. This encodes CASKRVGGQETQYF.

This clonotype was seen only once. The V call is TRBV12-3 or TRBV12-4, the J call TRBJ2-4; 13 bases align to TRBD2. V shed 5 bases, J shed 0 bases, and the junction held 7 bases outside the gene matches. This CDR3 spans 18 amino acids. CDR3 sequence (DNA): TGTGCCAGCAGTCCCCTAGGACTAGCGGGAGTAGCCAAAAACATTCAGTACTTC. Translated: CASSPLGLAGVAKNIQYF.

This chain links TRBV20-1 with TRBJ1-1; D gene unclear. V was cut by 1 base and J by 3 bases, with 12 bases left in between. The CDR3 consists of 14 residues. Germline-derived CDR1 and CDR2 are DFQATT and SNEGSKA (reference sequence). CDR3 in DNA: TGCAGTGCTAGAGTATCCGGGCAATACACTGAAGCTTTCTTT. It translates to CSARVSGQYTEAFF.

A note on this clonotype: One junction end does not reproduce the germline sequence, and a read error may be involved. The chain links TRBV6-1 to TRBJ1-2; D is unresolved. Germline CDR1 and CDR2: MNHNS and SASEGT. CDR3 length: 15 residues. CDR3 protein: CASSDGPGGMYGYTF. CDR3 DNA sequence: TGCGCCAGCAGTGATGGTCCCGGAGGGATGTATGGCTACACCTTC.

The chain couples TRBV5-6 to TRBJ1-2; a possible D gene is TRBD1 (6 bases). CDR3 size: 14 residues. Trimming pared 0 bases from V and 4 bases from J, leaving 10 bases between. Germline CDR1 reads SGHDT; CDR2 reads YYEEEE. CDR3 DNA sequence: TGTGCCAGCAGCTTGGATCAGGGGCTCTATGGCTACACCTTC. This encodes CASSLDQGLYGYTF.

This chain connects TRBV20-1 to TRBJ2-3; 7 positions agree with TRBD2. The CDR3 covers 17 residues. J was trimmed by 0 bases and V by 5 bases; bases with no gene match: 14. Germline CDR1 is DFQATT and CDR2 is SNEGSKA (reference sequence). Here the CDR3 reads CSALRRGGSVSTDTQYF. The CDR3 DNA sequence: TGCAGTGCTCTTCGCCGCGGCGGGAGTGTTAGCACAGATACGCAGTATTTT.

This clonotype came up a few times. V usage is TRBV7-9 and J usage is TRBJ2-1, with D possibly TRBD2 on 7 matching bases. CDR3 size: 14 residues. CDR1 and CDR2 from the germline V gene are SEHNR and FQNEAQ (reference sequence). V lost 4 bases, J lost 8 bases, and 15 bases lay in between. The CDR3 region is CASSSFRGADEQFF. CDR3 coding DNA: TGTGCCAGCAGCTCCTTCCGGGGGGCTGATGAGCAGTTCTTC.

This chain links TRBV27 with TRBJ1-2; D perhaps matches TRBD1 (5 bases). Germline lookup yields CDR1 MNHEY and CDR2 SMNVEV (reference sequence). Trimming took 4 bases from V and 8 from J, leaving 14 bases between them. CDR3 length: 13 amino acids. CDR3 sequence reads: CASSYNTEGGYTF. The CDR3 DNA sequence: TGTGCCAGCAGTTACAACACAGAGGGGGGCTACACCTTC.

The DNA for the CDR3 is TGTGCCAGCAGTCGAATGGAGACTAGCGGGAGGGCCTACGAGCAGTTCTTC. Translating gives CASSRMETSGRAYEQFF. This sequence joins TRBV6-2 or TRBV6-3 and TRBJ2-1; 14 nucleotides match TRBD2. This CDR3 has 17 residues. The germline CDR1 and CDR2 sequences are MNHEY and SVGEGT. V shed 5 bases and J 10 bases; nucleotides not matched to a gene: 13.

V usage is TRBV6-6 and J usage is TRBJ1-1; D unresolved. Germline CDR1 MNHNY, CDR2 SVGAGI (reference sequence). The CDR3 is 14 residues long. V was shortened by 5 bases and J by 1 base, with 11 bases between the two germline ends. The CDR3 DNA is TGTGCCAGCAGTAGGACGGCTGAGAACACTGAAGCTTTCTTT. This codes for CASSRTAENTEAFF.

This chain uses TRBV10-3 with TRBJ2-3; 7 bases fit TRBD2. CDR3 length: 16 residues. Germline loops: CDR1 ENHRY, CDR2 SYGVKD. The V gene end was trimmed by 4 bases and the J gene end by 2 bases; junction bases not matched to a gene: 9. DNA of the CDR3: TGTGCCATCAGTGTGGGACTAACCGCGCCCACAGATACGCAGTATTTT. Its protein product is CAISVGLTAPTDTQYF.

CDR3 sequence reads: CASSQPNRGRGIEQFF. As DNA, the CDR3 is TGCGCCAGCAGCCAACCAAACAGGGGGCGAGGAATTGAGCAGTTCTTC. V gene TRBV4-1 combines with J gene TRBJ2-1, with 9 bases fitting TRBD1. V trimming: 2 bases; J trimming: 9 bases; junction bases outside the gene matches: 11. The CDR3 totals 16 residues. The germline CDR1 and CDR2 sequences are MGHRA and YSYEKL.

The chain combines TRBV28 with TRBJ1-5, with a weak D call TRBD1 (5 bases). V shed 4 bases and J shed 4 bases, with 11 bases lying between them. The CDR3 is 14 amino acids. Germline-derived CDR1 and CDR2 are MDHEN and SYDVKM. The CDR3 sequence is CASSSTDSNQPQHF. Written as DNA, the CDR3 is TGTGCCAGCAGTTCGACCGACAGTAATCAGCCCCAGCATTTT.

The chain recombines TRBV11-2 with TRBJ2-3; either TRBD1 or TRBD2 may supply D (5 bases each). The V gene lost 5 bases and the J gene lost 7 bases, with 16 bases spanning the gap. The germline gives CDR1 SGHAT, CDR2 FQNNGV. The CDR3 has 14 residues. The CDR3 is CASSRPGADHTQYF. In DNA form, the CDR3 reads TGTGCCAGCAGCCGGCCCGGGGCAGACCATACGCAGTATTTT. The whole variable domain, filled in from reference TRBV11-2 and TRBJ2-3, reads EAGVAQSPRYKIIEKRQSVAFWCNPISGHATLYWYQQILGQGPKLLIQFQNNGVVDDSQLPKDRFSAERLKGVDSTLKIQPAKLEDSAVYLCASSRPGADHTQYFGPGTRLTVL.

The chain combines TRBV4-3 with TRBJ2-5, with D perhaps TRBD2 (6 bases). V shed 1 base and J shed 3 bases, with 12 bases lying between them. Germline lookup yields CDR1 LGHNA and CDR2 YSLEER. The CDR3 is 15 amino acids. The chain's CDR3 is CASSQGIGGEETQYF. The CDR3 DNA sequence: TGCGCCAGCAGCCAAGGTATAGGCGGGGAAGAGACCCAGTACTTC.

The chain uses TRBV7-2 and TRBJ2-7; D may be TRBD2 (7 bases). Between the trimmed V and J ends, which lost 5 bases and 0 bases, there was a span of 14 bases. This CDR3 spans 15 amino acids. Germline loops: CDR1 SGHTA, CDR2 FQGNSA. CDR3 bases: TGTGCCAGCAGCCCGAGGGGGGGAAGCTCCTACGAGCAGTACTTC. Protein: CASSPRGGSSYEQYF.

The V call is TRBV4-1, the J call TRBJ2-3, with a possible D match to TRBD2 (7 bases). This CDR3 is built from 17 residues. CDR1 MGHRA and CDR2 YSYEKL come from the germline V gene. V shed 8 bases and J shed 0 bases, with 21 bases lying between them. CDR3 sequence reads: CASGRPLGGLSTDTQYF. The CDR3 region has the DNA TGCGCCAGCGGTCGGCCCCTCGGGGGGCTGAGCACAGATACGCAGTATTTT.